Presented here are 4 T cell receptor beta chains from one specimen sequenced in a study of blood T cell repertoires in COVID-19 (dated by TCRdb to 2020 to 2022). The library was built by means of the immunoSEQ multiplex PCR assay. TCRdb took this table from immuneACCESS and kept in-frame rearrangements with V and J called. Such tables lack part of the clones; where checked against another copy, unresolved V genes explain under half of the gap, and the rest is unexplained. Within this sample are some 120,000 clones, with roughly 81% of them counted one time only. The ten largest account for less than 1.5% of the sample. Sequencing input: peripheral blood. These receptors originate from a man aged 35 to 55 with acute or convalescent COVID-19.

The V and J genes are TRBV6-5 and TRBJ1-6, with 8 positions matching TRBD1. CDR1 and CDR2 from the germline V gene are MNHEY and SVGAGI. This CDR3 contains 15 residues. V dropped 5 bases and J dropped 7; count of bases not matched to a gene: 7. The CDR3 nucleotides read TGTGCCAGCAGTCCCGGGGACAGGCCGAATTCACCCCTCCACTTT. Protein: CASSPGDRPNSPLHF.

The chain employs TRBV2 and TRBJ2-7; no firm D call. V was shortened by 4 bases and J by 3 bases, with 7 bases between the two germline ends. This CDR3 spans 12 amino acids. Germline V gene sequence: CDR1 SNHLY, CDR2 FYNNEI. The DNA of the CDR3 is TGTGCCAGCAGTGCCGAGAACTACGAGCAGTACTTC. Translated: CASSAENYEQYF.

The V gene is TRBV25-1, the J gene TRBJ1-1; D is unclear. In germline, CDR1 is MGHDK, CDR2 SYGVNS. This CDR3 spans 14 amino acids. The V gene lost 1 base and the J gene lost 1 base, with 7 bases spanning the gap. CDR3 in amino acids: CASSEFSGNTEAFF. For the CDR3, the DNA is TGTGCCAGCAGTGAATTCAGCGGGAACACTGAAGCTTTCTTT.

The chain joins TRBV5-4 to TRBJ2-7; TRBD2 might be the D (6 bases). The CDR3 extends over 15 amino acids. Germline CDR1 is SGHNT and CDR2 is YYREEE (reference sequence). V was cut by 3 bases and J by 0 bases, with 13 bases left in between. This CDR3 is CASSSGVSPSYEQYF. CDR3 bases: TGTGCCAGCAGCTCGGGAGTTTCGCCCTCCTACGAGCAGTACTTC.